This T cell receptor beta chain was sequenced in a study of T cell changes during pregnancy in multiple sclerosis. Only in-frame clones appear in the TCRdb table, and some are missing; sequencing was by immunoSEQ multiplex PCR. The sample includes 30,000 to 40,000 clones, 90% seen only once; the top ten take 5% to 5.5%. The CDR3 runs to 13 residues. The junction had 2 bases not matched to a gene; V was cut back by 4 bases and J by 7 bases. Germline assignment: CDR1 MGHRA and CDR2 YSYEKL. Here the sequenced sample was peripheral blood, taken in the third trimester of pregnancy. The TCR sequence derives from a female donor in good health, enrolled as a control in a pregnancy study. This sequence joins TRBV4-1 and TRBJ2-7, with 12 bases fitting TRBD2. DNA of the CDR3: TGCGCCAGCAGCCGCGGACTAGCGGGAGAGCAGTACTTC. It translates to CASSRGLAGEQYF.